This TCR beta chain was sequenced during a study of OX40 agonist ivuxolimab in advanced cancers. The overall study: Partial responses were observed in three patients, of whom one had hepatocellular carcinoma and two had cutaneous melanoma.

Findings and limits, study-wide: CD4+ T cells averaged fewer expanded clones than CD8+ T cells.

Trimming left V 0 bases short and J 9 bases short, with 11 bases between. Looked up from germline, CDR1 is MNHEY and CDR2 is SVGAGI. CDR3 size: 13 residues. On this clone itself: What it binds is unknown.

This table comes from immunoSEQ multiplex PCR, and its TCRdb copy is limited to in-frame clones, with some not included. The data hold roughly 60,000 clones, with over 80% observed a single time. Material: CD4+ or CD8+ T cells sorted from blood, obtained in a trial of the OX40 agonist ivuxolimab. The source is an adult with an advanced solid tumor such as melanoma, head and neck, liver or kidney cancer. V and J are TRBV6-5 and TRBJ1-1; D is possibly TRBD1 (5 bases). CDR3: CASSYSRQGKAFF. The CDR3 nucleotides are TGTGCCAGCAGTTACTCGAGGCAGGGTAAAGCTTTCTTT.